These 30 T cell receptor beta chains originate from one sample sequenced in a study of cytomegalovirus exposure and HLA in healthy donors. A multiplex PCR was run with 60 Vbeta primers and 13 Jbeta primers. Generated by immunoSEQ multiplex PCR, the TCRdb table keeps only in-frame clones and is missing some. The sample records hundreds of thousands of clones, 76% being singletons. Sequencing was done on a sample of PBMCs. The receptors were gathered from a man aged 18 to 30 in good health and CMV-seronegative.

In its sample, this clone was seen a few times. This chain uses TRBV6-5 with TRBJ2-5, with D tentatively TRBD2 (5 bases). The CDR3 runs 14 residues. The germline V and J ends were trimmed by 2 bases and 1 base, with 8 bases remaining between them. Germline CDR1 and CDR2: MNHEY and SVGAGI. The CDR3 DNA follows: TGTGCCAGCAGTTACGGCCGGGGCCAAGAGACCCAGTACTTC. This gives the protein CASSYGRGQETQYF.

The sample holds a few counts of this clone. The chain is built from TRBV29-1 and TRBJ2-3; 7 bases fit TRBD2. The CDR3 extends over 16 amino acids. Per the germline V gene, CDR1 is SQVTM and CDR2 is ANQGSEA. The ends lost 4 bases at V and 2 bases at J; junction bases unmatched: 12. The CDR3 sequence: CSVVRVPGLPTDTQYF. The CDR3 DNA is TGCAGCGTTGTGAGGGTCCCGGGACTACCCACAGATACGCAGTATTTT.

The chain combines TRBV7-8 with TRBJ2-1; no reliable D call. Germline CDR1 and CDR2: SGHVS and FQNEAQ. Trimming shortened V by 0 bases and J by 7 bases, and 10 bases separated the two germline ends. This CDR3 contains 14 residues. The CDR3 spells CASSLARNINEQFF. As DNA, the CDR3 is TGTGCCAGCAGCTTAGCCAGGAATATTAATGAGCAGTTCTTC.

This clone was recorded once. V is TRBV5-1 and J is TRBJ2-5; no clear D. Looked up from germline, CDR1 is SGHRS and CDR2 is YFSETQ. The CDR3 length is 12 residues. Trimming removed 3 bases at V and 2 bases at J, with 5 bases between. The CDR3 bases are TGCGCCAGCAGCTCCCAACAAGAGACCCAGTACTTC. It translates to CASSSQQETQYF.

In its sample, this clone was seen once. The V and J genes are TRBV2 and TRBJ2-7, with a weak D call TRBD2 (5 bases). The V end lost 6 bases, the J end lost 3 bases, and 6 bases lay between the germline ends. The CDR3 covers 11 residues. The germline V gene has CDR1 SNHLY and CDR2 FYNNEI. Here the CDR3 reads CASREGYEQYF. The CDR3 DNA reads as TGTGCCAGCAGAGAGGGCTACGAGCAGTACTTC.

The V gene is TRBV27, the J gene TRBJ2-2; a weak D match, TRBD1 (5 bases). Germline-derived CDR1 and CDR2 are MNHEY and SMNVEV (reference sequence). Trimming left V 5 bases short and J 0 bases short, with 13 bases between. The CDR3 consists of 16 residues. CDR3 sequence: CASSPGISANTGELFF. The CDR3 DNA reads as TGTGCCAGCAGTCCAGGGATAAGTGCGAACACCGGGGAGCTGTTTTTT.

The rearrangement links TRBV10-3 to TRBJ2-5; D remains ambiguous. V was clipped by 3 bases and J by 4 bases, with 6 bases between them. The CDR3 totals 12 residues. Germline V lookup: CDR1 ENHRY, CDR2 SYGVKD. CDR3 region: CAISDVGETQYF. The CDR3 DNA reads TGTGCCATCAGTGACGTCGGAGAGACCCAGTACTTC.

The rearrangement links TRBV20-1 to TRBJ2-3; TRBD2 matches 8 bases. CDR3 length: 11 amino acids. With V trimmed by 6 bases and J by 9 bases, 5 bases remained unmatched. Per germline, CDR1 DFQATT and CDR2 SNEGSKA (reference sequence). The chain's CDR3 is CSANLAGTQYF. CDR3 DNA: TGCAGTGCCAATCTAGCGGGCACGCAGTATTTT.

The V call is TRBV4-1, the J call TRBJ1-2, with D unresolved. Germline loops: CDR1 MGHRA, CDR2 YSYEKL. Trimming took 1 base from V and 1 from J, leaving 7 bases between them. The CDR3 spans 14 residues. In DNA, the CDR3 is TGCGCCAGCAGCCAAGGGACTCATAACTATGGCTACACCTTC. Translating it yields CASSQGTHNYGYTF.

V gene TRBV7-6 combines with J gene TRBJ2-7, with D tentatively TRBD1 (6 bases). CDR1 is SGHVS and CDR2 is FNYEAQ in the germline V gene. The CDR3 extends over 14 amino acids. The V end was cut by 4 bases, the J end by 1 base, with 11 bases between. The CDR3 DNA reads as TGTGCCAGCAGCTCTCCGGGACAATCCTACGAGCAGTACTTC. Protein sequence: CASSSPGQSYEQYF.

This chain connects TRBV5-1 to TRBJ1-3; D unresolved. The CDR3 loop spans 17 amino acids. With 4 bases removed from V and 0 bases from J, the gap between germline ends came to 17 bases. Germline values: CDR1 SGHRS, CDR2 YFSETQ. This CDR3 reads CASSVDHRSASGNTIYF. In DNA, the CDR3 is TGCGCCAGCAGCGTCGATCACCGGTCCGCCTCTGGAAACACCATATATTTT. The complete variable domain, with remaining parts taken from reference TRBV5-1 and TRBJ1-3, reads KAGVTQTPRYLIKTRGQQVTLSCSPISGHRSVSWYQQTPGQGLQFLFEYFSETQRNKGNFPGRFSGRQFSNSRSEMNVSTLELGDSALYLCASSVDHRSASGNTIYFGEGSWLTVV.

The V and J genes are TRBV10-1 and TRBJ2-1, with D possibly being TRBD1 (6 bases). The CDR3 is 14 amino acids. Germline V lookup: CDR1 WNHNN, CDR2 SYGVQD (reference sequence). V lost 8 bases, J lost 0 bases, and 11 bases lay in between. Here the CDR3 reads CASSRGSSYNEQFF. The DNA of the CDR3 is TGCGCCAGCTCGAGGGGGAGCTCCTACAATGAGCAGTTCTTC.

The V call is TRBV6-1, the J call TRBJ2-7, with TRBD1 matching over 7 bases. V was pared by 6 bases and J by 3 bases, with 8 bases of the junction left unmatched. Germline-derived CDR1 and CDR2 are MNHNS and SASEGT. The CDR3 spans 14 residues. CDR3 DNA sequence: TGTGCCAGCAGCCCCAGGGGGACGGACTACGAGCAGTACTTC. Translation: CASSPRGTDYEQYF.

This sequence joins TRBV14 and TRBJ1-5; D is uncertain. Trimming shortened V by 5 bases and J by 11 bases, and 19 bases separated the two germline ends. The CDR3 has 14 amino acids. The V gene's germline CDR1 is SGHDN and CDR2 FVKESK. This chain's CDR3 is CASSYRLGVVAQHF. The CDR3 DNA follows: TGTGCCAGCAGCTACCGCTTGGGAGTCGTGGCCCAGCATTTT.

CDR3 coding DNA: TGCGCCAGCAGTGAGTCTCCAGGGGGCAAGACTGAAGCTTTCTTT. It is translated as CASSESPGGKTEAFF. The rearrangement links TRBV10-1 to TRBJ1-1, with 8 bases identical to TRBD1. The junction had 5 bases not matched to a gene; V was cut back by 0 bases and J by 5 bases. The germline V gene encodes CDR1 WNHNN and CDR2 SYGVQD (reference sequence). The CDR3 loop spans 15 amino acids.

This clone showed up just a few times. The V gene is TRBV27, the J gene TRBJ1-1; possibly TRBD1 for D (6 bases). Trimming removed 5 bases at V and 4 bases at J, with 14 bases between. Germline CDR1 reads MNHEY; CDR2 reads SMNVEV (reference sequence). This CDR3 comprises 14 residues. The CDR3 loop is CASSPQGSATEAFF. CDR3 coding DNA: TGTGCCAGCAGTCCCCAGGGGTCGGCCACTGAAGCTTTCTTT.

CDR3 nucleotides: TGTGCCAGCAGTTCCCAGACACCAGTCTTACATGGCTACACCTTC. Protein sequence: CASSSQTPVLHGYTF. The chain recombines TRBV6-5 with TRBJ1-2; no firm D call. The CDR3 length is 15 residues. Germline CDR1 and CDR2: MNHEY and SVGAGI. V was cut by 4 bases and J by 6 bases, with 18 bases left in between.

The chain joins TRBV2 to TRBJ1-2; D not resolved. The CDR3 extends over 14 amino acids. CDR1 and CDR2 (germline): SNHLY, FYNNEI. V was trimmed by 4 bases and J by 8 bases, leaving 17 bases between them. CDR3 bases: TGTGCCAGCAGTGTAGGAGACGCCAACCTCGGCTACACCTTC. Its translation: CASSVGDANLGYTF. The full variable domain, its missing parts supplied by reference TRBV2 and TRBJ1-2, is EPEVTQTPSHQVTQMGQEVILRCVPISNHLYFYWYRQILGQKVEFLVSFYNNEISEKSEIFDDQFSVERPDGSNFTLKIRSTKLEDSAMYFCASSVGDANLGYTFGSGTRLTVV.

This chain links TRBV7-9 with TRBJ2-1; possible D gene TRBD1, 7 bases. V was clipped by 5 bases and J by 3 bases, with 17 bases between them. The CDR3 totals 16 residues. Germline CDR1 and CDR2: SEHNR and FQNEAQ (reference sequence). CDR3 nucleotides: TGTGCCAGCAGCCCCAGGGGGGACACCCTCTACAATGAGCAGTTCTTC. This sequence encodes CASSPRGDTLYNEQFF.

The chain couples TRBV9 to TRBJ1-1; TRBD1 matches 10 bases. The CDR3 contains 16 residues. J was trimmed by 7 bases and V by 3 bases; bases with no gene match: 12. Germline assignment: CDR1 SGDLS and CDR2 YYNGEE. The chain's CDR3 is CASSADSGQGSSEAFF. CDR3 coding DNA: TGTGCCAGCAGCGCAGACTCGGGACAGGGGAGCAGTGAAGCTTTCTTT.

This clone was observed a few times. The chain combines TRBV6-5 with TRBJ1-5; TRBD1 aligns across 8 bases. The V and J ends lost 6 bases and 5 bases, in that order; junction bases with no gene match: 9. The CDR3 contains 15 residues. The germline V gene encodes CDR1 MNHEY and CDR2 SVGAGI. In DNA, the CDR3 is TGTGCCAGCAGCCCCCGGACAGGGATCGATCAGCCCCAGCATTTT. It translates to CASSPRTGIDQPQHF.

On this clone itself: Within the sample, other DNA sequences also encode this same CDR3. The chain recombines TRBV30 with TRBJ2-7; TRBD2 is a possible D gene (5 bases). The CDR3 extends over 14 amino acids. CDR1 and CDR2 from the germline V gene are GTSNPN and SVGIG (reference sequence). V was trimmed by 0 bases and J by 0 bases, leaving 9 bases between them. The CDR3 DNA follows: TGTGCCTGGAGTGTCGGAGGAAGCTCCTACGAGCAGTACTTC. This encodes CAWSVGGSSYEQYF.

J is TRBJ2-2 and V is TRBV2; 10 bases are shared with TRBD1. CDR1 SNHLY and CDR2 FYNNEI come from the germline V gene. The CDR3 runs 16 residues. V shed 3 bases, J shed 3 bases, and the junction held 4 bases outside the gene matches. As DNA, the CDR3 is TGTGCCAGCAGTGACGCGGGACAGGGGTACACCGGGGAGCTGTTTTTT. It translates to CASSDAGQGYTGELFF.

The chain links TRBV6-5 to TRBJ2-4; possibly TRBD1 for D (7 bases). Germline V gene lookup returns CDR1 MNHEY and CDR2 SVGAGI. Deletions cut 6 bases from V and 9 bases from J, with 12 bases between. The CDR3 loop spans 12 amino acids. Written as DNA, the CDR3 is TGTGCCAGCAGACACAGGGGAGGCATTCAGTACTTC. The encoded protein is CASRHRGGIQYF.

This chain uses TRBV19 with TRBJ2-1; 13 positions agree with TRBD2. The V gene end was trimmed by 5 bases and the J gene end by 0 bases; junction bases not matched to a gene: 10. Germline assignment: CDR1 LNHDA and CDR2 SQIVND (reference sequence). The CDR3 is 19 residues long. CDR3 sequence (DNA): TGTGCCAGTAGTCCCTCGGGGACTAGCGGGAAGAGCTCCTACAATGAGCAGTTCTTC. Its protein product is CASSPSGTSGKSSYNEQFF.

V gene TRBV5-1 combines with J gene TRBJ1-1; D is ambiguous. Germline lookup yields CDR1 SGHRS and CDR2 YFSETQ. V shed 4 bases and J shed 5 bases, with 15 bases lying between them. The CDR3 runs 14 residues. CDR3 sequence: CASSPQVTMTEAFF. CDR3 coding DNA: TGCGCCAGCAGCCCGCAGGTGACTATGACTGAAGCTTTCTTT.

The chain recombines TRBV9 with TRBJ2-7; 11 bases match TRBD1. Germline loops: CDR1 SGDLS, CDR2 YYNGEE. V lost 4 bases to trimming and J lost 6 bases; unmatched junction nucleotides: 3. CDR3 length: 13 residues. This CDR3 is CASSPGTGGEQYF. The CDR3 DNA is TGTGCCAGCAGCCCGGGGACAGGGGGCGAGCAGTACTTC.

This chain joins TRBV12-5 and TRBJ2-2; TRBD2 matches 7 bases. Germline CDR1 reads LGHNT; CDR2 reads FRNRAP. CDR3 length: 16 residues. V shed 3 bases, J shed 5 bases, and the junction held 9 bases outside the gene matches. CDR3 nucleotides: TGTGCTAGTGGTTTTGTGGCGGGAGCGATTACCGGGGAGCTGTTTTTT. Amino acid sequence: CASGFVAGAITGELFF. The whole variable domain, remainder taken from reference TRBV12-5 and TRBJ2-2, is DARVTQTPRHKVTEMGQEVTMRCQPILGHNTVFWYRQTMMQGLELLAYFRNRAPLDDSGMPKDRFSAEMPDATLATLKIQPSEPRDSAVYFCASGFVAGAITGELFFGEGSRLTVL.

The chain carries TRBV5-4 and TRBJ2-2, with 13 nucleotides matching TRBD2. CDR1 SGHNT and CDR2 YYREEE come from the germline V gene (reference sequence). V shed 4 bases and J 0 bases; nucleotides not matched to a gene: 3. There are 17 residues in the CDR3. CDR3 amino acids: CASSPGTSGTNTGELFF. DNA of the CDR3: TGTGCCAGCAGCCCAGGGACTAGCGGGACGAACACCGGGGAGCTGTTTTTT.

This chain uses TRBV11-2 with TRBJ2-3, with 8 positions matching TRBD2. J lost 3 bases, V lost 8 bases, and 10 bases had no gene match. Germline loops: CDR1 SGHAT, CDR2 FQNNGV. This CDR3 has 15 amino acids. The CDR3 DNA reads TGTGCCAGCCGTCGTCCCGGGACTAGGACAGATACGCAGTATTTT. It codes for CASRRPGTRTDTQYF.